This T cell receptor (beta chain) was sequenced for a study of cytomegalovirus exposure and HLA in healthy donors. General study points: Certain sequence variants were highly shared and formed a cluster, and this cluster was likely a sequencing artifact. In vitro checks showed that a few CMV-associated chains really do target CMV antigens. CMV serostatus was the sole immune exposure information available.

The PCR employed 60 Vbeta primers together with 13 Jbeta primers. Sequencing used immunoSEQ multiplex PCR; TCRdb keeps in-frame clones, though not all of them. In the table there are fewer than 250,000 clones, 83% of which are singletons. About this clone: Its antigen is still unknown.

The V end lost 5 bases, the J end lost 4 bases, and 23 bases lay between the germline ends. CDR1 SEHNR and CDR2 FQNEAQ come from the germline V gene (reference sequence). The CDR3 runs to 17 residues. This clonotype was sampled from a girl between 10 and 17 years old in good health and CMV-seronegative. The genes are TRBV7-9 and TRBJ1-2; no firm D call. Sequencing used PBMCs. CDR3 sequence: CASSERRPQVSRYGYTF. In DNA, the CDR3 is TGTGCCAGCAGCGAACGACGGCCCCAGGTATCTCGCTATGGCTACACCTTC.